The T cell receptor beta chain described here comes from a study of blood T cell repertoires in COVID-19. Here immunoSEQ multiplex PCR was the method, and the copy in TCRdb shows in-frame clones only, minus some. This sample has hundreds of thousands of clones, with roughly 88% found just once. The CDR3 is made up of 15 amino acids. Losses at the gene ends were 5 bases for V and 6 bases for J; bases not matched to a gene: 6. Germline-derived CDR1 and CDR2 are SGHRS and YFSETQ. Input material: PBMCs or T cells enriched from blood (not recorded which). The TCR originated in a woman aged 40-49 years with acute COVID-19. The rearrangement joins TRBV5-1 to TRBJ2-1; TRBD1 agrees at 12 bases. The CDR3 bases are TGCGCCAGCAGATCCGGGACAGGGGGCTTCAATGAGCAGTTCTTC. It specifies CASRSGTGGFNEQFF.